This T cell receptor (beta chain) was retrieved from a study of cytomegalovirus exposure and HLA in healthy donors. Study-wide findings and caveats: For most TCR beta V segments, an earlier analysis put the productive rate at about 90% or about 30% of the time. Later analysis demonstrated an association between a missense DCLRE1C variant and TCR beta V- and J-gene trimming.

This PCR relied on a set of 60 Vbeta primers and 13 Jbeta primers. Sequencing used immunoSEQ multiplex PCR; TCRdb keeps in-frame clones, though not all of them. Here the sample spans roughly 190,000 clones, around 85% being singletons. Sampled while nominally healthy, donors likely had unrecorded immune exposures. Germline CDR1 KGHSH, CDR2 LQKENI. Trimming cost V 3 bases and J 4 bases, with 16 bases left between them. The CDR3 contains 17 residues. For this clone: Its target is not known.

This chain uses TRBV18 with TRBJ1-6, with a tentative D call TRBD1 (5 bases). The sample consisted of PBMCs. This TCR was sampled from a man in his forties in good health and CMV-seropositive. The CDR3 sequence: CASSPSTDLTYNSPLHF. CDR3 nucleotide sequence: TGTGCCAGCTCACCGTCGACAGATCTTACGTATAATTCACCCCTCCACTTT.